This T cell receptor beta chain was obtained from a study of blood T cell repertoires in COVID-19. In the original analysis: Reference gene primer amplification gave nucleated cell count estimates. This table comes from immunoSEQ multiplex PCR, and its TCRdb copy is limited to in-frame clones, with some not included. V and J calls and clone size follow that table, whereas D and trimming were derived from the DNA. The repertoire holds about 300,000 clones, with around nine tenths as singletons. What the recovered Cohort 3 donors had was two negative PCRs, clearance, or symptom resolution. This TCR was recovered from a woman younger than 30 who had recovered from COVID-19. The source material was PBMCs or T cells enriched from blood (not recorded which).

The CDR3 is CASSLGTANTGELFF. The CDR3 DNA reads as TGTGCCAGCAGCTTAGGGACAGCGAACACCGGGGAGCTGTTTTTT. V and J are TRBV11-3 and TRBJ2-2; possibly TRBD1 for D (6 bases). Germline-derived CDR1 and CDR2 are SGHNT and YENEEA. Trimming left V 1 base short and J 0 bases short, with 6 bases between. The CDR3 runs 15 residues.